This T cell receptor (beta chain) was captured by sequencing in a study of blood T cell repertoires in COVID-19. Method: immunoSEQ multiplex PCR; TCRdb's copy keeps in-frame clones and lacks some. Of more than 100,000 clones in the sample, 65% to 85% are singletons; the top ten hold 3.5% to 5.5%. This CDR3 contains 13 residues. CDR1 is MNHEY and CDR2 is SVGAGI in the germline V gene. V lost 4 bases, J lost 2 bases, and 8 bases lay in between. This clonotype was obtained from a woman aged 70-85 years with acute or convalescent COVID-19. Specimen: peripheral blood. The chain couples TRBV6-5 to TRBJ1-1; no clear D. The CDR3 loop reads CASSSYLNTEAFF. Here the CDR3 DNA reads TGTGCCAGCAGTTCATATCTAAACACTGAAGCTTTCTTT.